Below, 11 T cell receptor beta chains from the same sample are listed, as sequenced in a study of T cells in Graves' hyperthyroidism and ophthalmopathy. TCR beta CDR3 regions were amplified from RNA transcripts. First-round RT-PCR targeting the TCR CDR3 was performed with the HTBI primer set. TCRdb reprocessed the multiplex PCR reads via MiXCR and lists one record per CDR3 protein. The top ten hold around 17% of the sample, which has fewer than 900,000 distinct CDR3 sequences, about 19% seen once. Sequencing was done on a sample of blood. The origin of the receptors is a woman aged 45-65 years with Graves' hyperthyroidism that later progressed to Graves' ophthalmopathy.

CDR3 loop: CASTTRQGGIQYF. As DNA, the CDR3 is TGTGCCAGCACGACCCGACAGGGAGGCATTCAGTACTTC. This rearrangement joins TRBV7-8 to TRBJ2-4; D may be TRBD1 (7 bases). V was trimmed by 7 bases and J by 9 bases, leaving 16 bases between them. The CDR3 has 13 residues. Germline V gene sequence: CDR1 SGHVS, CDR2 FQNEAQ. Supplemented by reference TRBV7-8 and TRBJ2-4, the full variable domain reads GAGVSQSPRYKVAKRGQDVALRCDPISGHVSLFWYQQALGQGPEFLTYFQNEAQLDKSGLPSDRFFAERPEGSVSTLKIQRTQQEDSAVYLCASTTRQGGIQYFGAGTRLSVL.

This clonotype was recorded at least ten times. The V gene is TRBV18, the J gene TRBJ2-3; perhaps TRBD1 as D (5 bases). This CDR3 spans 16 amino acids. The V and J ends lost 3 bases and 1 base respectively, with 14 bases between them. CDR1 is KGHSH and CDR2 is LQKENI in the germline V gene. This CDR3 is CASSPQGPHGTDTQYF. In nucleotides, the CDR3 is TGTGCCAGCTCACCTCAGGGCCCTCATGGCACAGATACGCAGTATTTT.

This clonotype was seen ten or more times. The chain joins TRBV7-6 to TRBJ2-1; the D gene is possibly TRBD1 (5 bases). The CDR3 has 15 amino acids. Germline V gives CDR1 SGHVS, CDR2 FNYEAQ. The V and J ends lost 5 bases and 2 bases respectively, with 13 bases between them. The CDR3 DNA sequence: TGTGCCAGCAGCAATGGACATAAACCCTACAATGAGCAGTTCTTC. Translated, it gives CASSNGHKPYNEQFF.

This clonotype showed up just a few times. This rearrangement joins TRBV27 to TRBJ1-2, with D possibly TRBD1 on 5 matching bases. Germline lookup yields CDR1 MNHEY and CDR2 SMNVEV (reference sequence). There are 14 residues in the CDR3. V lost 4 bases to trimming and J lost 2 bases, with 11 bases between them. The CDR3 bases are TGTGCCAGCAGTTGGTCAGGGAAAAACTATGGCTACACCTTC. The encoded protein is CASSWSGKNYGYTF.

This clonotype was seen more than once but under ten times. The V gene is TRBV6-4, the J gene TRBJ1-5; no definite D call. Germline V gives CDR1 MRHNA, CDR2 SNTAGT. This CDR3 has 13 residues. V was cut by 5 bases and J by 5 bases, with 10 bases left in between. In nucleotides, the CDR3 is TGTGCCAGCAGTCAGGAATTTCATCAGCCCCAGCATTTT. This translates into CASSQEFHQPQHF.

The CDR3 here is CASFDRDRGYGYTF. The CDR3 nucleotides are TGTGCCAGCTTCGACCGGGACAGGGGCTATGGCTACACCTTC. The chain combines TRBV6-1 with TRBJ1-2; 10 positions match TRBD1. This CDR3 contains 14 residues. The J segment lost 4 bases and the V segment lost 8 bases, leaving 7 bases of the junction unmatched. Germline V gene data show CDR1 as MNHNS and CDR2 as SASEGT.

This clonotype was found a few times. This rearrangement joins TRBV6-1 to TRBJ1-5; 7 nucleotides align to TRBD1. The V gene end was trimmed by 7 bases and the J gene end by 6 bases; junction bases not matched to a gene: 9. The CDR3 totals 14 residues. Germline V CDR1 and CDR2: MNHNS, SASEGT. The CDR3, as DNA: TGTGCCAGCAATACAGGGGACCCCATTCAGCCCCAGCATTTT. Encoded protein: CASNTGDPIQPQHF.

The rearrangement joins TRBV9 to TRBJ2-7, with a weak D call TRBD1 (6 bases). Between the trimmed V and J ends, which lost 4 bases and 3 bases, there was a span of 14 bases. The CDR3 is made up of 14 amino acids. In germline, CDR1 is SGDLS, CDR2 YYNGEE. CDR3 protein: CASSNRDTLYEQYF. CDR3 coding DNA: TGTGCCAGCAGCAACCGGGACACCCTCTACGAGCAGTACTTC.

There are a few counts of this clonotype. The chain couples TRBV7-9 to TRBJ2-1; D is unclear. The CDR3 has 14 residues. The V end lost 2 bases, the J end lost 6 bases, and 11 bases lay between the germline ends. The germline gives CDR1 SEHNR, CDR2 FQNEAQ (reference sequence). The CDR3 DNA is TGTGCCAGCAGCTTACAACCCCTGGGCAATGAGCAGTTCTTC. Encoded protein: CASSLQPLGNEQFF.

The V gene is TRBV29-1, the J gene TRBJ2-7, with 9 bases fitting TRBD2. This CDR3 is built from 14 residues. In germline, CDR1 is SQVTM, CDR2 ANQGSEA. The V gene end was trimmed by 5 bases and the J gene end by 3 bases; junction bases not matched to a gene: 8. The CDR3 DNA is TGCAGCGTTACCCTCGCACTAGCGGGCTACGAGCAGTACTTC. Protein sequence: CSVTLALAGYEQYF.

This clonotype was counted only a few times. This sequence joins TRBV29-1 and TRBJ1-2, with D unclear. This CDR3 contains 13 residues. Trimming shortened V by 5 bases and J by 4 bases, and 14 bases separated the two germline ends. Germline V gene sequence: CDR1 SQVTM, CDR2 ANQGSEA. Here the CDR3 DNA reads TGCAGCGTTCTCACTGGGAAGGCCTATGGCTACACCTTC. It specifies CSVLTGKAYGYTF.